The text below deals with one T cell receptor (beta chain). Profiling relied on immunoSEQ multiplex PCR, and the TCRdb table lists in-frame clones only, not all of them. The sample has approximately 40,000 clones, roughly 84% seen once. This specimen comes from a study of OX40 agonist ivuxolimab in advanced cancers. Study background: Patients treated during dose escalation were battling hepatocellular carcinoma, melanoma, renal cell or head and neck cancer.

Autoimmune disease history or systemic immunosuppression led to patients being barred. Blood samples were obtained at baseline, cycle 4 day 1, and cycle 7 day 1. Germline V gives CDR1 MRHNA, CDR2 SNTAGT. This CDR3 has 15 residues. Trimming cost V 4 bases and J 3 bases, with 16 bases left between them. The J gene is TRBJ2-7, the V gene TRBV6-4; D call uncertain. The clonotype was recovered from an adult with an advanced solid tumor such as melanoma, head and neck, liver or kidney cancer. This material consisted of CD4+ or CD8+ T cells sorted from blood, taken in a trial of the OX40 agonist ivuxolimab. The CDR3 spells CASSAVHGENYEQYF. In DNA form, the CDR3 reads TGTGCCAGCAGTGCCGTACACGGAGAAAACTACGAGCAGTACTTC.